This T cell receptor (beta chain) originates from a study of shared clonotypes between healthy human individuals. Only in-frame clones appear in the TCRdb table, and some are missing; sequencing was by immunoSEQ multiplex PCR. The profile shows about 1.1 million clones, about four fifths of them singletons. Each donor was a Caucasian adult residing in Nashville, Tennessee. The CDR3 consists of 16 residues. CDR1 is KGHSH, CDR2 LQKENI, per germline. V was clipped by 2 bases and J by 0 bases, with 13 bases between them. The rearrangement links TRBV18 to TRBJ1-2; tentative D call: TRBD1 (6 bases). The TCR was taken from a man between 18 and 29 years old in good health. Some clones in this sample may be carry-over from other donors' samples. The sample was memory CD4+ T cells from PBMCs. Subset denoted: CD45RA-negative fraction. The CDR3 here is CASSPFNRASNYGYTF. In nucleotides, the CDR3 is TGTGCCAGCTCACCATTTAACAGGGCGTCTAACTATGGCTACACCTTC.